This T cell receptor (beta chain) was sequenced during a study of OX40 agonist ivuxolimab in advanced cancers. Findings and caveats of the study: Within 6 weeks, CD4+ and CD8+ blood T cells expanded clonally at 0.1 to 3.0 mg/kg.

Profiling relied on immunoSEQ multiplex PCR, and the TCRdb table lists in-frame clones only, not all of them. Here the sample spans some 58,000 clones, about 90% being singletons. A note on this clone: Its antigen is not identified.

V shed 4 bases, J shed 5 bases, and the junction held 4 bases outside the gene matches. This CDR3 spans 14 amino acids. Germline values: CDR1 SEHNR, CDR2 FQNEAQ (reference sequence). It was autoimmune disease history or systemic immunosuppression that excluded patients. The sampling schedule covered blood at baseline, cycle 4 day 1, and cycle 7 day 1. The V call is TRBV7-9, the J call TRBJ2-2; TRBD2 aligns across 7 bases. The sequence was obtained from an adult with an advanced solid tumor such as melanoma, head and neck, liver or kidney cancer. This specimen was CD4+ or CD8+ T cells sorted from blood, taken in a trial of the OX40 agonist ivuxolimab. CDR3 residues: CASSWRGGTGELFF. DNA of the CDR3: TGTGCCAGCAGCTGGCGGGGAGGGACCGGGGAGCTGTTTTTT.